This T cell receptor (beta chain) derives from a study of OX40 agonist ivuxolimab in advanced cancers. The overall study: Hepatocellular carcinoma, melanoma, renal cell or head and neck cancer was diagnosed in the dose-escalation patients. Earlier anti-PD-1, anti-PD-L1 or anti-CTLA-4 therapy was permitted; about 44% had received some.

Trimming removed 7 bases at V and 3 bases at J, with 12 bases between. There are 13 residues in the CDR3. Looked up from germline, CDR1 is MNHNS and CDR2 is SASEGT. TCRdb keeps only in-frame clones here, not all; method: immunoSEQ multiplex PCR. The sample lists 100,000 to 150,000 clones; approximately 94% were seen once. With autoimmune disease history or systemic immunosuppression, patients were excluded. The source is an adult with an advanced solid tumor such as melanoma, head and neck, liver or kidney cancer. This specimen was CD4+ or CD8+ T cells sorted from blood, taken in a trial of the OX40 agonist ivuxolimab. The chain links TRBV6-1 to TRBJ2-5, with D possibly being TRBD1 (6 bases). CDR3 region: CASKGTTKETQYF. The CDR3 DNA follows: TGTGCCAGCAAAGGGACAACTAAAGAGACCCAGTACTTC.